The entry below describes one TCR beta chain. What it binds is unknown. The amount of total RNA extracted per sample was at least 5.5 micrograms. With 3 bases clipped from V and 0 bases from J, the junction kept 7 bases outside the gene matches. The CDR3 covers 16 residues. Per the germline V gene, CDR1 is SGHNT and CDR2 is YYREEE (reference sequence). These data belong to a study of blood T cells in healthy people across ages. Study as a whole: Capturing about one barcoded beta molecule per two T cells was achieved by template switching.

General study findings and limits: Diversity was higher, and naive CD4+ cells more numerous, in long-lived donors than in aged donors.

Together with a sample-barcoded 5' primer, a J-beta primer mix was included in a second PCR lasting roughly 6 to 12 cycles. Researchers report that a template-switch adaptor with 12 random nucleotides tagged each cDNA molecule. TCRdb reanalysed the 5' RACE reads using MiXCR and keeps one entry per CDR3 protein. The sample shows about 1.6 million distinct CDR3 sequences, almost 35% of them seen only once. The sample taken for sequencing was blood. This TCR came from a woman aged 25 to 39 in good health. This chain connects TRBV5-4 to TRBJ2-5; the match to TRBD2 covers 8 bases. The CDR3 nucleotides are TGTGCCAGCAGCTCCGTCAGCGGGGGAAACCAAGAGACCCAGTACTTC. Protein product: CASSSVSGGNQETQYF.